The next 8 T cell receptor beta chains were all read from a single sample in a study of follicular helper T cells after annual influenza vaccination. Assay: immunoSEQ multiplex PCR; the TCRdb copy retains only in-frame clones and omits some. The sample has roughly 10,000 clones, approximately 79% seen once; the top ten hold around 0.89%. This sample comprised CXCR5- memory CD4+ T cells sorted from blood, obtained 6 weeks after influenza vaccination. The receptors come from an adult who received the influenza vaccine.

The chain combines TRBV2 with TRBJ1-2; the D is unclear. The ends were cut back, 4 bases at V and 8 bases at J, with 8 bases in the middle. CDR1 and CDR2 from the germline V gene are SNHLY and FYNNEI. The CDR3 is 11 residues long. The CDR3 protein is CASSVLGGYTF. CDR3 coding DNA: TGTGCCAGCAGTGTTCTTGGGGGCTACACCTTC.

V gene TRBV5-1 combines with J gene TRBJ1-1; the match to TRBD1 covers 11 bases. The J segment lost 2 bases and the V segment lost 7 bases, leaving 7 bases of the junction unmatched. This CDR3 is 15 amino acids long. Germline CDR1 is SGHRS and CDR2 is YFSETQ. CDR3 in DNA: TGCGCCAGCCGGACAGGGGGCGCGGTTAACACTGAAGCTTTCTTT. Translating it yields CASRTGGAVNTEAFF. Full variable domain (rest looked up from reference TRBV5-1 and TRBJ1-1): KAGVTQTPRYLIKTRGQQVTLSCSPISGHRSVSWYQQTPGQGLQFLFEYFSETQRNKGNFPGRFSGRQFSNSRSEMNVSTLELGDSALYLCASRTGGAVNTEAFFGQGTRLTVV.

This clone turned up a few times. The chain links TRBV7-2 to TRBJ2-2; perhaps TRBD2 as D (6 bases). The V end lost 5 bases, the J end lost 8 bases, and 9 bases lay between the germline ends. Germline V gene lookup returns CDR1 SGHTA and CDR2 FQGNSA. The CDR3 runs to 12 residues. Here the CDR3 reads CASSLLAGELFF. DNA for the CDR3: TGTGCCAGCAGCCTCCTAGCGGGGGAGCTGTTTTTT.

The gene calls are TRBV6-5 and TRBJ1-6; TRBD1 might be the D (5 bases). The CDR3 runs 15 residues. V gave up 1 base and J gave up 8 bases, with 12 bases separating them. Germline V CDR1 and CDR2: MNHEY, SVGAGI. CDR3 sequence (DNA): TGTGCCAGCAGTTACTTTTCGGGGGTATATTCACCCCTCCACTTT. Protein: CASSYFSGVYSPLHF.

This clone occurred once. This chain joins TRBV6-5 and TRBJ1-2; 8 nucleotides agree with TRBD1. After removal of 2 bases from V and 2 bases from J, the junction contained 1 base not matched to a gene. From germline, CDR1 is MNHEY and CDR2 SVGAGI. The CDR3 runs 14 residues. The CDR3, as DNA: TGTGCCAGCAGTTACGACAGGGGAAACTATGGCTACACCTTC. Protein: CASSYDRGNYGYTF.

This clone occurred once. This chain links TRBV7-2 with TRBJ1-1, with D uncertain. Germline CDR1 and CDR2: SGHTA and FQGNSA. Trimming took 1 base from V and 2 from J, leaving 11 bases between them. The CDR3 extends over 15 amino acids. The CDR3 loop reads CASSLVWGANTEAFF. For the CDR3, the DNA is TGTGCCAGCAGCTTAGTCTGGGGAGCTAACACTGAAGCTTTCTTT.

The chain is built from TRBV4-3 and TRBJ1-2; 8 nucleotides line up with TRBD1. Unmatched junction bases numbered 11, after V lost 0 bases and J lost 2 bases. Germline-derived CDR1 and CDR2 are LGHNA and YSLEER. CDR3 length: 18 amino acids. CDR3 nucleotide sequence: TGCGCCAGCAGCCAAGATTGGGGATCGAGACAGGGGAACTATGGCTACACCTTC. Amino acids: CASSQDWGSRQGNYGYTF.

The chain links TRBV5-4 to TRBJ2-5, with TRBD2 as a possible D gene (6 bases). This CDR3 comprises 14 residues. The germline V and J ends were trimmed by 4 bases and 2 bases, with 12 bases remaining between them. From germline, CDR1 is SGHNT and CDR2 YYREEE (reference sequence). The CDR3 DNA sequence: TGTGCCAGCAGCCCCGGGACTTTACAAGAGACCCAGTACTTC. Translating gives CASSPGTLQETQYF.